The 21 T cell receptor beta chains reported below all come from one sample, sequenced in a study of blood T cell repertoires in COVID-19. The table came from immunoSEQ multiplex PCR; TCRdb's copy has only in-frame clones and leaves some out. The table shows about 97,000 clones, with roughly nine tenths occurring only once. Sequenced material: peripheral blood. These TCRs come from a man aged 55-75 years with acute or convalescent COVID-19.

The genes are TRBV19 and TRBJ2-7; D is possibly TRBD1 (6 bases). The CDR3 is made up of 15 amino acids. Trimming stripped 4 bases from V and 3 bases from J, with 16 bases between. Germline V gene lookup returns CDR1 LNHDA and CDR2 SQIVND (reference sequence). The CDR3 is CASSTRQEGVYEQYV. The CDR3, as DNA: TGTGCCAGTAGTACCCGACAGGAAGGAGTCTACGAGCAGTACGTC.

This rearrangement joins TRBV7-7 to TRBJ2-7; 10 bases match TRBD1. This CDR3 has 15 amino acids. J was trimmed by 3 bases and V by 3 bases; bases with no gene match: 5. Germline CDR1 and CDR2: SSHAT and FNYEAQ (reference sequence). CDR3 sequence reads: CASSFGTGDVYEQYF. CDR3 nucleotide sequence: TGTGCCAGCAGCTTCGGGACAGGGGACGTCTACGAGCAGTACTTC.

This clone was seen only a few times. The chain has TRBV4-1 and TRBJ1-5, with D tentatively TRBD1 (6 bases). The CDR3 is 15 residues long. CDR1 MGHRA and CDR2 YSYEKL come from the germline V gene. V shed 4 bases and J shed 3 bases, with 13 bases lying between them. DNA for the CDR3: TGCGCCAGCAGCCGAGGAGACAGGCTCAATCAGCCCCAGCATTTT. It translates to CASSRGDRLNQPQHF.

This chain links TRBV19 with TRBJ2-1; D perhaps matches TRBD2 (6 bases). Trimming pared 9 bases from V and 7 bases from J, leaving 16 bases between. CDR1 and CDR2 (germline): LNHDA, SQIVND (reference sequence). The CDR3 loop spans 13 amino acids. The CDR3 DNA is TGTGCCAGCCACATAAGCGGGTCAAATGAGCAGTTCTTC. Amino acids: CASHISGSNEQFF.

The chain has TRBV2 and TRBJ2-5, with D hard to call. The CDR3 contains 16 residues. Trimming pared 1 base from V and 5 bases from J, leaving 17 bases between. Germline V lookup: CDR1 SNHLY, CDR2 FYNNEI. CDR3 sequence: CASSEGRWAVLETQYF. The DNA for the CDR3 is TGTGCCAGCAGTGAAGGCAGGTGGGCAGTGTTGGAGACCCAGTACTTC. Supplemented by reference TRBV2 and TRBJ2-5, the full variable domain reads EPEVTQTPSHQVTQMGQEVILRCVPISNHLYFYWYRQILGQKVEFLVSFYNNEISEKSEIFDDQFSVERPDGSNFTLKIRSTKLEDSAMYFCASSEGRWAVLETQYFGPGTRLLVL.

This clone occurred once. The V call is TRBV28, the J call TRBJ2-1, with D possibly matching TRBD1 (5 bases). The CDR3 consists of 15 residues. CDR1 MDHEN and CDR2 SYDVKM come from the germline V gene. Trimming cost V 5 bases and J 4 bases, with 15 bases left between them. CDR3 sequence: CASSPSQRQYNEQFF. DNA of the CDR3: TGTGCCAGCAGTCCCTCCCAGCGACAGTACAATGAGCAGTTCTTC.

The rearrangement uses TRBV7-9 and TRBJ1-1; 9 bases fit TRBD1. V lost 8 bases, J lost 1 base, and 5 bases stayed unmatched. Germline CDR1 is SEHNR and CDR2 is FQNEAQ (reference sequence). The CDR3 extends over 14 amino acids. The CDR3 region is CASAPGQGNTEAFF. For the CDR3, the DNA is TGTGCCAGCGCACCGGGACAGGGGAACACTGAAGCTTTCTTT.

The CDR3 spells CASSLPTQGQGGYTF. The CDR3 DNA is TGTGCCAGCAGCCTCCCGACACAGGGTCAGGGTGGCTACACCTTC. The rearrangement uses TRBV5-4 and TRBJ1-2, with D possibly matching TRBD1 (6 bases). CDR1 is SGHNT and CDR2 is YYREEE in the germline V gene (reference sequence). The CDR3 extends over 15 amino acids. The V and J ends lost 4 bases and 7 bases respectively, with 20 bases between them.

The chain uses TRBV12-5 and TRBJ1-6; 9 positions match TRBD1. Germline values: CDR1 LGHNT, CDR2 FRNRAP. The CDR3 is made up of 14 amino acids. The junction had 4 bases not matched to a gene; V was cut back by 5 bases and J by 8 bases. CDR3 nucleotide sequence: TGTGCTAGTGGTAGGGACAGGGAGGATTCACCCCTCCACTTT. This encodes CASGRDREDSPLHF. Combining the CDR3 with reference TRBV12-5 and TRBJ1-6 gives the whole variable domain DARVTQTPRHKVTEMGQEVTMRCQPILGHNTVFWYRQTMMQGLELLAYFRNRAPLDDSGMPKDRFSAEMPDATLATLKIQPSEPRDSAVYFCASGRDREDSPLHFGNGTRLTVT.

The V gene is TRBV5-1, the J gene TRBJ1-1; TRBD1 agrees at 9 bases. V gave up 0 bases and J gave up 0 bases; unmatched junction bases: 0. Germline assignment: CDR1 SGHRS and CDR2 YFSETQ. The CDR3 covers 15 residues. The CDR3 DNA reads TGCGCCAGCAGCTTGGGGGACAGGGTGAACACTGAAGCTTTCTTT. The encoded protein is CASSLGDRVNTEAFF.

This chain connects TRBV5-6 to TRBJ2-1; D may be TRBD1 (5 bases). Per germline, CDR1 SGHDT and CDR2 YYEEEE. The CDR3 has 14 amino acids. The ends were cut back, 2 bases at V and 1 base at J, with 7 bases in the middle. The CDR3 protein is CASSLQVSYNEQFF. In DNA form, the CDR3 reads TGTGCCAGCAGCTTACAGGTTTCCTACAATGAGCAGTTCTTC.

This clone has a handful of counts. V and J are TRBV18 and TRBJ1-4; D might be TRBD1 (5 bases). The CDR3 spans 15 residues. Germline V CDR1 and CDR2: KGHSH, LQKENI. V was pared by 3 bases and J by 3 bases, with 11 bases between. The CDR3 loop is CASSPAGVPNEKLFF. CDR3 nucleotides: TGTGCCAGCTCACCGGCGGGGGTACCTAATGAAAAACTGTTTTTT.

The gene calls are TRBV13 and TRBJ1-6; no clear D gene. CDR1 and CDR2 (germline): PRHDT, FYEKMQ (reference sequence). CDR3 length: 12 amino acids. The V and J ends lost 1 base and 10 bases respectively, with 5 bases between them. The CDR3 region is CASSLAGSPLHF. The CDR3 DNA follows: TGTGCCAGCAGCTTAGCAGGCTCACCCCTCCACTTT.

V and J are TRBV7-2 and TRBJ1-1, with unresolved D. From germline, CDR1 is SGHTA and CDR2 FQGNSA. This CDR3 region has 15 residues. V dropped 2 bases and J dropped 1 base, with 11 bases sitting between them. For the CDR3, the DNA is TGTGCCAGCAGCTTAATGAGAGCGAGGAACACTGAAGCTTTCTTT. Translation: CASSLMRARNTEAFF.

The V gene is TRBV5-1, the J gene TRBJ1-1, with D possibly TRBD1 on 5 matching bases. Germline loops: CDR1 SGHRS, CDR2 YFSETQ. The CDR3 loop spans 14 amino acids. V lost 2 bases, J lost 4 bases, and 12 bases lay in between. The CDR3 DNA reads as TGCGCCAGCAGCTTATGGTCGGGGGGCACTGAAGCTTTCTTT. Amino acids: CASSLWSGGTEAFF.

The chain couples TRBV3-1 (or the pseudogene TRBV3-2) to TRBJ1-1; 7 bases match TRBD1. The germline V gene encodes CDR1 LGHDT and CDR2 YNNKEL (reference sequence). Trimming removed 2 bases from V and 4 bases from J; junction bases left unmatched: 1. The CDR3 extends over 13 amino acids. The CDR3 region is CASSQQGGTEAFF. Here the CDR3 DNA reads TGTGCCAGCAGCCAACAGGGGGGCACTGAAGCTTTCTTT.

The gene calls are TRBV2 and TRBJ1-2; maybe TRBD1 (5 bases). Germline lookup yields CDR1 SNHLY and CDR2 FYNNEI. V was pared by 2 bases and J by 6 bases, with 13 bases between. CDR3 length: 14 residues. CDR3 DNA sequence: TGTGCCAGCAGTGAATTACCCAGGGTAAATGGCTACACCTTC. Translated, it gives CASSELPRVNGYTF. The complete variable domain, with remaining parts taken from reference TRBV2 and TRBJ1-2, reads EPEVTQTPSHQVTQMGQEVILRCVPISNHLYFYWYRQILGQKVEFLVSFYNNEISEKSEIFDDQFSVERPDGSNFTLKIRSTKLEDSAMYFCASSELPRVNGYTFGSGTRLTVV.

The chain carries TRBV5-8 and TRBJ1-4; possibly TRBD1 for D (5 bases). The CDR3 is made up of 15 amino acids. CDR1 is SGHTS, CDR2 YDEGEE, per germline. Trimming stripped 0 bases from V and 8 bases from J, with 14 bases between. The CDR3 region is CASSLEGAVGEKLFF. The CDR3 DNA reads TGTGCCAGCAGCTTGGAAGGGGCGGTTGGGGAAAAACTGTTTTTT.

This chain connects TRBV30 to TRBJ2-2, with 9 bases lining up with TRBD1. CDR3 length: 14 amino acids. Germline CDR1 is GTSNPN and CDR2 is SVGIG (reference sequence). J gave up 2 bases and V 8 bases, and 6 bases lay outside the gene matches. DNA of the CDR3: TGTGCCGGGGGGACAGGGACCAACACCGGGGAGCTGTTTTTT. Translated, it gives CAGGTGTNTGELFF.

On this clone: Compared with germline, one end of the junction differs, possibly owing to a read error. J is TRBJ1-2 and V is TRBV6-1; D unresolved. The CDR3 loop spans 16 amino acids. The germline CDR1 and CDR2 sequences are MNHNS and SASEGT. CDR3 in DNA: TGTGCCAGCAGTCAAGCATTTATGGCAGCTAACTATGGCTACACCTTC. Amino acid sequence: CASSQAFMAANYGYTF.

The chain recombines TRBV9 with TRBJ1-1; perhaps TRBD1 as D (6 bases). This CDR3 comprises 14 residues. CDR1 is SGDLS, CDR2 YYNGEE, per germline. The V and J ends lost 0 bases and 4 bases respectively, with 10 bases between them. The CDR3 nucleotides are TGTGCCAGCAGCGTAGGCGGCAGGGGCACTGAAGCTTTCTTT. It codes for CASSVGGRGTEAFF.